The sequence of this T cell receptor beta chain was determined in a study of neurological immune-mediated disorders. Overall study results and limits: The absence of shared CDR3 amino acid sequences among expanded clones across subjects suggests private repertoires in all groups.

The germline V gene has CDR1 DFQATT and CDR2 SNEGSKA (reference sequence). The CDR3 has 14 amino acids. V lost 0 bases, J lost 5 bases, and 13 bases lay in between. TCRdb reprocessed the 5' RACE reads with MiXCR, giving one entry per CDR3 protein. The sample contains about 55,000 distinct CDR3 sequences, under 5% of which appear only once. This clonotype has a count of ten or more. The antigen is unknown. The receptor comes from a woman aged 40-49 years with multiple sclerosis. The material sequenced was CD4+ T cells from blood. The rearrangement links TRBV20-1 to TRBJ2-5; D may be TRBD2 (6 bases). CDR3 residues: CSARDTRDWETQYF. In DNA, the CDR3 is TGCAGTGCTAGAGATACGAGGGACTGGGAGACCCAGTACTTC.